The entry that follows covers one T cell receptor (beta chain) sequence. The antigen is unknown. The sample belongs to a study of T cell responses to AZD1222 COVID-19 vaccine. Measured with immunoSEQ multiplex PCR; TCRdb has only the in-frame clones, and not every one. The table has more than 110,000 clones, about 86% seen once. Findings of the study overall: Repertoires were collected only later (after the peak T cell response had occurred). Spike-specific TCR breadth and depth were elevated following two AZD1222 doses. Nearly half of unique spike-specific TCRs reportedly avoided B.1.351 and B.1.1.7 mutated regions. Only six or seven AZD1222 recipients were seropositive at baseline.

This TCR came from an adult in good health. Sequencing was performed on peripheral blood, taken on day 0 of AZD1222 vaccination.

The CDR3 coding sequence is TGCGCCAGCGGAGAAACAGGAGTTGAGGCCAATGAGCAGTTCTTC. Translating gives CASGETGVEANEQFF. V is TRBV5-1 and J is TRBJ2-1; possibly TRBD1 for D (5 bases). The germline V gene encodes CDR1 SGHRS and CDR2 YFSETQ. V lost 7 bases and J 6 bases, leaving 20 bases between the germline ends. There are 15 residues in the CDR3. Complete variable domain (other parts from reference TRBV5-1 and TRBJ2-1): KAGVTQTPRYLIKTRGQQVTLSCSPISGHRSVSWYQQTPGQGLQFLFEYFSETQRNKGNFPGRFSGRQFSNSRSEMNVSTLELGDSALYLCASGETGVEANEQFFGPGTRLTVL.